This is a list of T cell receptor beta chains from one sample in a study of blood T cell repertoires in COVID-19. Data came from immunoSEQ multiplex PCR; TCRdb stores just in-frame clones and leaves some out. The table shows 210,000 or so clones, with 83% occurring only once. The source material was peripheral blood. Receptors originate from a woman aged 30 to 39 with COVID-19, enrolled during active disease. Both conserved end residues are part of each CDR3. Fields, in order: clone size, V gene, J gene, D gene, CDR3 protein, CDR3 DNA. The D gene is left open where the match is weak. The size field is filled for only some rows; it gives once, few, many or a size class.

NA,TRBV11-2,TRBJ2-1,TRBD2,CASSWPLAGGLGYNEQFF,TGTGCCAGCAGCTGGCCTTTAGCGGGAGGGTTGGGGTACAATGAGCAGTTCTTC
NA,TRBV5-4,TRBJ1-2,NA,CASSLAGNYGYTF,TGTGCCAGCAGCTTGGCCGGTAACTATGGCTACACCTTC
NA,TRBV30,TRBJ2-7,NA,CAWSFNSYEQYF,TGTGCCTGGAGTTTTAACTCCTACGAGCAGTACTTC
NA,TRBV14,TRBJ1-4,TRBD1,CASSKRRGTGGEKLFF,TGTGCCAGCAGCAAACGACGAGGGACAGGGGGAGAAAAACTGTTTTTT
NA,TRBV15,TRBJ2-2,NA,CATSERRNTGELFF,TGTGCCACCAGCGAGCGGAGAAACACCGGGGAGCTGTTTTTT
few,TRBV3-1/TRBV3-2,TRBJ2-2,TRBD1,CASSQVGDRGPGELFF,TGTGCCAGCAGCCAAGTAGGGGACAGGGGCCCCGGGGAGCTGTTTTTT
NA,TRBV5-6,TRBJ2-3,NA,CASSLWGAYTDTQYF,TGTGCCAGCAGCTTGTGGGGCGCCTACACAGATACGCAGTATTTT
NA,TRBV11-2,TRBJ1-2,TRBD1,CASSFAGGSGYGYTF,TGTGCCAGCAGCTTCGCAGGGGGCTCTGGTTATGGCTACACCTTC
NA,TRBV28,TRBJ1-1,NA,CANADPMGGPAFF,TGTGCCAACGCGGACCCCATGGGAGGCCCAGCTTTCTTT
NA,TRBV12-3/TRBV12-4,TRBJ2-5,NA,CASSSQGRETQYF,TGTGCCAGCAGTTCACAGGGACGCGAGACCCAGTACTTC
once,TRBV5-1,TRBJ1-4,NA,CASSLGQTNEKLFF,TGCGCCAGCAGCTTGGGACAGACGAATGAAAAACTGTTTTTT
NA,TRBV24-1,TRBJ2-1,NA,CATSDIRGNEQFF,TGTGCCACCAGTGATATCAGGGGCAATGAGCAGTTCTTC
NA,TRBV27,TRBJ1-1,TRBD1,CASRKTGTGGTEAFF,TGTGCCAGCAGGAAGACCGGGACAGGGGGGACTGAAGCTTTCTTT
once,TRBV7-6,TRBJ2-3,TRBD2,CASSLAATDTQYF,TGTGCCAGCAGCCTAGCGGCCACAGATACGCAGTATTTT
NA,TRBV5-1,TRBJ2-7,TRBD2,CASSFDLSGGNEQYF,TGCGCCAGCAGCTTTGACCTTTCGGGGGGGAACGAGCAGTACTTC